This T cell receptor (beta chain) was documented in a study of OX40 agonist ivuxolimab in advanced cancers. Patients were ruled out by autoimmune disease history or systemic immunosuppression. The protocol was immunoSEQ multiplex PCR, while the TCRdb copy is restricted to in-frame clones and leaves out a portion. This sample has approximately 70,000 clones, with 75% to 90% found just once. CDR1 is SEHNR and CDR2 is FQNEAQ in the germline V gene (reference sequence). This CDR3 comprises 12 residues. Trimming cost V 10 bases and J 4 bases, with 13 bases left between them. About this clone: Its antigen is currently unknown.

General study findings and limits: Dose levels from 0.1 to 3.0 mg/kg saw CD4+ and CD8+ blood T cells expand clonally by week 6. No antigen was identified for the clonally expanded peripheral T cells.

Sequencing used CD4+ or CD8+ T cells sorted from blood, obtained in a trial of the OX40 agonist ivuxolimab. This TCR derives from an adult with an advanced solid tumor such as melanoma, head and neck, liver or kidney cancer. The chain combines TRBV7-9 with TRBJ2-5; tentatively, D is TRBD2 (6 bases). CDR3 sequence: CAIQSGGETQYF. CDR3 DNA sequence: TGTGCCATCCAGTCCGGGGGAGAGACCCAGTACTTC. The entire variable domain, with the rest obtained from reference TRBV7-9 and TRBJ2-5, is as follows: DTGVSQNPRHKITKRGQNVTFRCDPISEHNRLYWYRQTLGQGPEFLTYFQNEAQLEKSRLLSDRFSAERPKGSFSTLEIQRTEQGDSAMYLCAIQSGGETQYFGPGTRLLVL.